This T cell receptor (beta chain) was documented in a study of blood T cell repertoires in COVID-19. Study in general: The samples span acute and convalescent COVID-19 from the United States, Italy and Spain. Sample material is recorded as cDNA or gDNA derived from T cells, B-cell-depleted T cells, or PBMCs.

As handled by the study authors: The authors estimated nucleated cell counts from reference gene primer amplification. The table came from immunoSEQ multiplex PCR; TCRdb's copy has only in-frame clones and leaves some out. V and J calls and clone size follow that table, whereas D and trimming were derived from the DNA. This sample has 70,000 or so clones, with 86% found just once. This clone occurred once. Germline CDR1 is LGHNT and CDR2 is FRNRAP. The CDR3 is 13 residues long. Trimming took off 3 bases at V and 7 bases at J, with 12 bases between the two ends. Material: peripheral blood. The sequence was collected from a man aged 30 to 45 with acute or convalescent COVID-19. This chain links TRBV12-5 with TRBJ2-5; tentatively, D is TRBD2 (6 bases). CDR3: CASGFPGEGTQYF. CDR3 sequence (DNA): TGTGCTAGTGGTTTCCCGGGGGAAGGGACCCAGTACTTC.